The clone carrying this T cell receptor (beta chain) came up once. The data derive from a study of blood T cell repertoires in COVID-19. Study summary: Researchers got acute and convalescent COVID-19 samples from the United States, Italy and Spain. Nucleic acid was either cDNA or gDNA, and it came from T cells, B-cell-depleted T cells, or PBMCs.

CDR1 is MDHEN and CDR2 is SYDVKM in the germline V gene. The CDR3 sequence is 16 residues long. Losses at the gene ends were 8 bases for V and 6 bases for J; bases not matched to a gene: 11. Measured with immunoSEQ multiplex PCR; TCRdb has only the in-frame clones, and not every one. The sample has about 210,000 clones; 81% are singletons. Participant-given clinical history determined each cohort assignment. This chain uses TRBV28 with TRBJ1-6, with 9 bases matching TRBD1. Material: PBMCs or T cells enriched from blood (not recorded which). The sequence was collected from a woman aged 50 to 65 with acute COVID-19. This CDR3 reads CASESKGTGLNSPLHF. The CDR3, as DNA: TGTGCCAGCGAATCTAAGGGGACAGGGCTTAATTCACCCCTCCACTTT.